The T cell receptor (beta chain) described here comes from a study of technical replicates of blood from a handful of donors. The assay was immunoSEQ multiplex PCR, and TCRdb's table has in-frame clones only and misses some. Here the sample spans tens of thousands of clones, roughly 89% being singletons. This clone occurred once. The clonotype comes from a human donor in good health. Some clones in this sample may be carry-over from other donors' samples. The sequenced sample was PBMCs.

DNA for the CDR3: TGTGCCAGCAGCTTCGGGACAACGAACACCATATATTTT. Amino acids: CASSFGTTNTIYF. The gene calls are TRBV7-9 and TRBJ1-3; perhaps TRBD1 as D (6 bases). There are 13 residues in the CDR3. The V end was cut by 3 bases, the J end by 7 bases, with 10 bases between. In germline, CDR1 is SEHNR, CDR2 FQNEAQ (reference sequence).